A selection of T cell receptor beta chains follows, all from one sample in a study of blood T cell repertoires in COVID-19. Only in-frame clones appear in the TCRdb table, and some are missing; sequencing was by immunoSEQ multiplex PCR. The sample yields roughly 120,000 clones, roughly 87% seen once. The specimen sequenced was peripheral blood. Receptors originate from a human donor in a cohort sampled during active COVID-19. CDR3s include the opening cysteine and the closing phenylalanine or tryptophan. D genes are given only for firm matches. Expanded clones get a size class; other rows say once, few or many, or leave the size out.

>.|TRBV11-2|.|12|TRBJ2-5
TGTGCCAGCATAGGGGGGGGCGTGACCCAGTACTTC
CASIGGGVTQYF
>.|TRBV14|.|11|TRBJ1-4
TGTGCCAGCAGCCAGAACAGGGAACTGTTTTTT
CASSQNRELFF
>.|TRBV28|.|11|TRBJ2-5
TGTGCCAGCAGGACACAAGAGACCCAGTACTTC
CASRTQETQYF
>.|TRBV11-3|TRBD2|15|TRBJ2-1
TGTGCCAGCAGCTTCGGGACTAGCGGAGGGAATGAGCAGTTCTTC
CASSFGTSGGNEQFF
>.|TRBV24-1|.|15|TRBJ2-7
TGTGCCACCGAAGCCCCACCGACAGGAACCTACGAGCAGTACTTC
CATEAPPTGTYEQYF
>.|TRBV5-1|.|13|TRBJ2-3
TGCGCCAGCAATTGGGCAGGCACAGATACGCAGTATTTT
CASNWAGTDTQYF
>.|TRBV13|.|15|TRBJ2-3
TGTGCCAGCAGCTTAGTGGGGAGGGGGACAGATACGCAGTATTTT
CASSLVGRGTDTQYF
>.|TRBV7-9|.|12|TRBJ1-5
TGTGCCAGCAGCTTCGTAAATCAGCCCCAGCATTTT
CASSFVNQPQHF
>.|TRBV6-6|.|16|TRBJ1-3
TGTGCCAGCCTCTGGCGACAGGTTAACTCTGGAAACACCATATATTTT
CASLWRQVNSGNTIYF
>.|TRBV2|TRBD1|13|TRBJ1-6
TGTGCCAGCAGGGACAGGGTGAATTCACCCCTCCACTTT
CASRDRVNSPLHF
>.|TRBV27|.|15|TRBJ1-4
TGTGCCAGCAGCAGTTGGCAGGGGCGAGGGGAAAAACTGTTTTTT
CASSSWQGRGEKLFF
>.|TRBV30|.|12|TRBJ2-7
TGTGCCTGGAACTATGTAGGGGACGAGCAGTACTTC
CAWNYVGDEQYF
>few|TRBV6-1|TRBD1|16|TRBJ1-4
TGTGCCAGCAGTGAGGCCTCGGGACAGGGGAATGAAAAACTGTTTTTT
CASSEASGQGNEKLFF